This TCR beta chain was recorded in a study of blood T cell repertoires in COVID-19. Study-level information: The samples span acute and convalescent COVID-19 from the United States, Italy and Spain.

Here immunoSEQ multiplex PCR was the method, and the copy in TCRdb shows in-frame clones only, minus some. Here the sample spans about 230,000 clones, roughly 88% being singletons. Cohorts were based on clinical histories the participants reported. V lost 7 bases to trimming and J lost 6 bases; unmatched junction nucleotides: 7. The length of the CDR3 is 14 residues. From germline, CDR1 is LNHDA and CDR2 SQIVND (reference sequence). This TCR was recovered from a woman aged 40-49 years with acute COVID-19. Sequencing input: PBMCs or T cells enriched from blood (not recorded which). The rearrangement links TRBV19 to TRBJ2-2, with 8 bases matching TRBD1. CDR3: CASIGQGDPGELFF. The CDR3 DNA reads TGTGCCAGTATCGGACAGGGAGACCCCGGGGAGCTGTTTTTT.